The clone carrying this TCR beta chain was recorded only once. Its antigen is currently unknown. These data come from a study of shared clonotypes between healthy human individuals. A CD45RA-negative memory subset and a CD45RA+ naive subset were separated from the CD4+ cells. The study's findings and limits: Between a handful of donors, naive CD4 clonotypes were shared at a level of approximately 5%. Clonotypes which were not shared had lower generation probabilities than clonotypes that all four donors shared.

TCRdb's table, derived via immunoSEQ multiplex PCR, lists solely in-frame clones and lacks some. The sample has some 2,100,000 clones, approximately 94% seen once. Germline values: CDR1 MNHNY, CDR2 SVGAGI (reference sequence). The CDR3 has 15 amino acids. Trimming removed 2 bases at V and 1 base at J, with 12 bases between. The chain links TRBV6-6 to TRBJ2-7, with a tentative D call TRBD2 (6 bases). The receptor comes from a man between 18 and 35 years old in good health. Input material: naive CD4+ T cells sorted from blood. Subset reported: CD45RA+ positively selected. CDR3 bases: TGTGCCAGCAGTTACACGGGGGTTAGTTCCTACGAGCAGTACTTC. Its protein is CASSYTGVSSYEQYF.